This TCR beta chain originates from a study of beta chain features in type 1 diabetes. General study findings and limits: For Type 1 diabetes patients, all four CD4+ subsets carried TCRB CDR3s that were moderately but significantly shorter.

CDR1 is SGHDT, CDR2 YYEEEE, per germline. The CDR3 consists of 16 residues. V shed 1 base and J shed 0 bases, with 12 bases lying between them. Expressed TCRB transcripts were sequenced because the entire RNA isolate underwent reverse transcription. Repertoires were generated with immunoSEQ multiplex PCR, while TCRdb's copy carries only in-frame clones and drops some. Of 200,000 to 250,000 clones listed, 14% are singletons. For this clone: The antigen is unknown.

The sequence derives from a man between 25 and 39 years old with type 1 diabetes. The specimen was naive CD4+ T cells from blood. The chain links TRBV5-6 to TRBJ2-3; a possible D gene is TRBD2 (6 bases). The CDR3 loop is CASSLNLRGSTDTQYF. The CDR3, as DNA: TGTGCCAGCAGCTTGAACCTTCGGGGGAGCACAGATACGCAGTATTTT.